The clone carrying this T cell receptor beta chain was counted many times. Its antigen is as yet unknown. Healthy HIV-negative adults without recent acute infections or vaccinations served as donors. A CD45RA-negative memory subset and a CD45RA+ naive subset were separated from the CD4+ cells. The sample comes from a study of shared clonotypes between healthy human individuals. General study findings and limits: Clonotypes shared by all four sorted-subset donors had higher generation probabilities than non-shared clonotypes. A handful of donors showed sharing of approximately 5% of naive CD4 clonotypes.

Only in-frame clones appear in the TCRdb table, and some are missing; sequencing was by immunoSEQ multiplex PCR. The table records almost 750,000 clones, 72% of them present only once. V was clipped by 0 bases and J by 6 bases; unmatched bases: 8. Germline V CDR1 and CDR2: SGDLS, YYNGEE. This CDR3 region has 16 residues. This TCR was sampled from a woman aged 30 to 39 in good health. The V and J genes are TRBV9 and TRBJ2-2, with TRBD1 identical over 7 bases. The sequenced sample consisted of memory CD4+ T cells sorted from blood. Subset indicated: CD45RA-negative fraction. CDR3: CASSVEDRPRAGELFF. The CDR3, as DNA: TGTGCCAGCAGCGTAGAGGACAGGCCGCGAGCCGGGGAGCTGTTTTTT. Filled out from reference TRBV9 and TRBJ2-2, the complete variable domain reads DSGVTQTPKHLITATGQRVTLRCSPRSGDLSVYWYQQSLDQGLQFLIQYYNGEERAKGNILERFSAQQFPDLHSELNLSSLELGDSALYFCASSVEDRPRAGELFFGEGSRLTVL.